The rows below give T cell receptor beta chains drawn from one sample of a study of blood T cell repertoires in COVID-19. Assay: immunoSEQ multiplex PCR; the TCRdb copy retains only in-frame clones and omits some. The repertoire consists of 65,000 to 80,000 clones, with 82% occurring once and the leading ten covering 27%. The sequenced material came from peripheral blood. All receptors derive from a human donor in a cohort sampled during active COVID-19. Each CDR3 is given with its conserved first and last residue. D genes are given only for firm matches. Clone size is not always given. Where it is, it says once, few, many or a class for expanded clones.

D gene,V gene,J gene,clone size,CDR3 DNA,CDR3 protein
NA,TRBV2,TRBJ2-7,NA,TGTGCCAGCAGTGGTCGGCCGGGTGGTTACGAGCAGTACTTC,CASSGRPGGYEQYF
NA,TRBV15,TRBJ2-3,NA,TGTGCCACCTGTAGGGGCCTCAGCACAGATACGCAGTATTTT,CATCRGLSTDTQYF
NA,TRBV6-5,TRBJ2-5,NA,TGTGCCAGCAGTCAACTAGCTCAAGAGACCCAGTACTTC,CASSQLAQETQYF
TRBD1,TRBV28,TRBJ2-7,NA,TGTGCCAGCAGTTTATCCGACAGGGTGTACGAGCAGTACTTC,CASSLSDRVYEQYF
TRBD1,TRBV6-2/TRBV6-3,TRBJ1-1,NA,TGTGCCAGCAGTAGGGGGACAGGGTCAAGTGAAGCTTTCTTT,CASSRGTGSSEAFF
NA,TRBV19,TRBJ1-4,NA,TGTGCCAGTAGTACTTCGGGACATCCTAATGAAAAACTGTTTTTT,CASSTSGHPNEKLFF
TRBD2,TRBV27,TRBJ2-5,NA,TGTGCCAGCAGTTCCTCAGGGGGACTAGCGGGGGCCTTTGGGACCCAGTACTTC,CASSSSGGLAGAFGTQYF
NA,TRBV20-1,TRBJ2-7,NA,TGCAGTGCTAGTCCTATCATCACCGGGATAAGTGACGAGCAGTACTTC,CSASPIITGISDEQYF
TRBD1,TRBV10-1,TRBJ2-1,NA,TGCGCCAGCTCCCGGGACAGGGCGTATGAGCAGTTCTTC,CASSRDRAYEQFF
NA,TRBV12-3/TRBV12-4,TRBJ2-1,NA,TGTGCCAGCAGTTTCTCCGATGAGCAGTTCTTC,CASSFSDEQFF
NA,TRBV2,TRBJ2-7,NA,TGTGCCAGCAACCGAAGGGGGGGTGAGGCCTACGAGCAGTACTTC,CASNRRGGEAYEQYF
TRBD1,TRBV19,TRBJ1-1,NA,TGTGCCAGTAGTATAGATTGGTCAGGGGGCGAAGCTTTCTTT,CASSIDWSGGEAFF
NA,TRBV30,TRBJ1-6,NA,TGTGCCTGGAGAGGCCCCGACCAGGGGCTCGGTTGGAATTCACCCCTCCACTTT,CAWRGPDQGLGWNSPLHF
NA,TRBV10-3,TRBJ1-4,NA,TGTGCCATCAGTGAGTCGACGGGGGTTGCTAATGAAAAACTGTTTTTT,CAISESTGVANEKLFF
NA,TRBV7-9,TRBJ2-7,NA,TGTGCCAGCAGCTTTGGGACAACCGAATCCTACGAGCAGTACTTC,CASSFGTTESYEQYF
NA,TRBV18,TRBJ2-7,few,TGTGCCAGCTCACGGGCGGGGTCCTACGAGCAGTACTTC,CASSRAGSYEQYF
TRBD1,TRBV3-1/TRBV3-2,TRBJ1-2,NA,TGTGCCAGCAGCCAAGGTTCAGGGGGCTATGGCTACACCTTC,CASSQGSGGYGYTF
TRBD1,TRBV19,TRBJ2-7,NA,TGTGCCAGTAGTACCCCAAAGACAGGGACCTACGAGCAGTACTTC,CASSTPKTGTYEQYF
NA,TRBV5-1,TRBJ1-2,NA,TGCGCCAGCAGCTTGGAGAGCTATGGCTACACCTTC,CASSLESYGYTF